These T cell receptor beta chains were read from a single sample in a study of cytotoxic CD8 clonotypes in ibrutinib-treated CLL. Some clones are missing from TCRdb's copy, which holds only in-frame ones; the method was immunoSEQ multiplex PCR. The top ten hold 6.5% to 8.5% of the sample, which has around 310,000 clones, roughly 85% seen once. Sequenced material: PBMCs, taken before ibrutinib treatment. These receptors came from a human donor with chronic lymphocytic leukemia. Both conserved end residues are part of each CDR3. Fields, in order: CDR3 protein, CDR3 DNA, D gene, V gene, clone size, J gene. D genes are given only for firm matches. Clone size is shown for a subset of rows, as once, few, many or a class of expanded clone.

CASSLAKAGGPYNEQFF TGTGCCAGCAGCTTAGCGAAAGCGGGAGGGCCTTACAATGAGCAGTTCTTC TRBD2 TRBV7-8 - TRBJ2-1
CASSLSQGVAYEQYF TGTGCCAGCAGCTTGTCACAGGGGGTTGCCTACGAGCAGTACTTC TRBD1 TRBV7-3 - TRBJ2-7
CASSSRDQSYEQYF TGTGCCAGCAGCTCCCGGGACCAATCCTACGAGCAGTACTTC - TRBV11-1 few TRBJ2-7
CASSPSGSYNEQFF TGTGCCAGCAGCCCTAGCGGGAGTTACAATGAGCAGTTCTTC TRBD2 TRBV7-9 many TRBJ2-1
CASSPRGGGTEAFF TGTGCCAGCAGCCCGCGAGGGGGGGGAACTGAAGCTTTCTTT - TRBV11-2 few TRBJ1-1
CASRDGNQPQHF TGTGCCAGCAGGGACGGCAATCAGCCCCAGCATTTT - TRBV25-1 - TRBJ1-5
CASSPTGANVLTF TGTGCCAGCTCACCAACTGGGGCCAACGTCCTGACTTTC - TRBV18 - TRBJ2-6
CASSLLGGWQFF TGTGCCAGCAGCTTACTAGGGGGTTGGCAGTTCTTC - TRBV9 - TRBJ2-1
CASSYGQSSYEQYF TGTGCCAGCAGTTACGGTCAGTCCTCCTACGAGCAGTACTTC - TRBV6-5 - TRBJ2-7
CASSAGLAGGPKNIQYF TGTGCCAGCAGTGCAGGACTAGCGGGAGGTCCCAAAAACATTCAGTACTTC TRBD2 TRBV6-1 - TRBJ2-4
CASRSGTTDTQYF TGTGCCAGCAGGAGCGGAACCACAGATACGCAGTATTTT - TRBV9 - TRBJ2-3
CASSETSGSSYEQYF TGTGCCAGCAGTGAAACTAGCGGGAGCTCCTACGAGCAGTACTTC TRBD2 TRBV6-1 - TRBJ2-7
CVRSLEQGSYEQYF TGTGTCAGAAGCTTAGAACAGGGGTCCTACGAGCAGTACTTC - TRBV7-5 - TRBJ2-7
CASSQDRGRTDTQYF TGTGCCAGCAGCCAAGATAGGGGGCGGACAGATACGCAGTATTTT TRBD1 TRBV14 - TRBJ2-3
CASSDTVTYEQYF TGCGCCAGCAGCGACACGGTGACCTACGAGCAGTACTTC - TRBV5-1 - TRBJ2-7
CASSNLGKGKYEQYF TGTGCCAGCAGTAACCTTGGGAAGGGTAAATACGAGCAGTACTTC - TRBV27 - TRBJ2-7
CAWMSSTGGGYTF TGTGCCTGGATGTCCTCGACAGGGGGAGGCTACACCTTC TRBD1 TRBV30 few TRBJ1-2
CASSLAPTESSYEQYF TGCGCCAGCAGCTTGGCTCCGACGGAGAGCTCCTACGAGCAGTACTTC - TRBV5-1 few TRBJ2-7
CASSEGVAGNTGELFF TGTGCCAGCAGCGAGGGGGTAGCGGGAAACACCGGGGAGCTGTTTTTT TRBD2 TRBV9 - TRBJ2-2
CASRAWPPRIGIGYTF TGCGCCAGCAGAGCCTGGCCCCCCAGAATCGGAATTGGCTACACCTTC - TRBV5-1 - TRBJ1-2
CASSNRGLLDEAFF TGTGCCAGCAGCAACCGCGGACTGCTCGATGAAGCTTTCTTT - TRBV7-9 - TRBJ1-1
CASSQGEPDEQYF TGCGCCAGCAGCCAGGGGGAACCGGACGAGCAGTACTTC - TRBV4-1 - TRBJ2-7